The rows below give T cell receptor beta chains drawn from one sample of a study of cytomegalovirus exposure and HLA in healthy donors. The data were produced by immunoSEQ multiplex PCR, yet TCRdb's version contains in-frame clones alone and is incomplete. This table has about 120,000 clones, over 65% appearing once. The source material was PBMCs. These receptors were taken from a woman in her 30s in good health and CMV-seropositive. The CDR3 runs from the conserved cysteine through the conserved F or W. The order of the fields is D gene, clone size, J gene, V gene, CDR3 protein, CDR3 DNA. The D gene is left open where the match is weak. Not every row has a clone size; where given, it reads once, few, many or a size class.

TRBD1	.	TRBJ2-1	TRBV9	CASSGTGINEQFF	TGTGCCAGCAGCGGGACAGGGATAAATGAGCAGTTCTTC
TRBD1	.	TRBJ1-1	TRBV7-9	CASSFNRGKRDTEAFF	TGTGCCAGCAGCTTTAACAGGGGCAAAAGGGACACTGAAGCTTTCTTT
.	.	TRBJ2-1	TRBV28	CASRGDYNEQFF	TGTGCCAGCAGAGGGGACTACAATGAGCAGTTCTTC
TRBD1	once	TRBJ2-7	TRBV5-4	CASSPTGGWGEQYF	TGTGCCAGCAGCCCGACAGGGGGCTGGGGGGAGCAGTACTTC
TRBD1	.	TRBJ1-1	TRBV25-1	CASSAYRGLYTEAFF	TGTGCCAGCAGTGCGTACAGGGGGCTGTACACTGAAGCTTTCTTT
.	.	TRBJ2-2	TRBV11-2	CASRPGYGELFF	TGTGCCAGCAGACCGGGTTACGGGGAGCTGTTTTTT
TRBD1	.	TRBJ2-4	TRBV7-2	CASSLGTENIQYF	TGTGCCAGCAGTCTAGGGACAGAAAACATTCAGTACTTC
.	.	TRBJ2-7	TRBV5-1	CATSKRLGGEGEQYF	TGCGCCACCTCCAAGAGGCTTGGGGGCGAGGGCGAGCAGTACTTC
.	.	TRBJ1-2	TRBV29-1	CSVDGQGNYGYTF	TGCAGCGTTGACGGGCAGGGGAACTATGGCTACACCTTC
.	.	TRBJ2-1	TRBV5-1	CASSLGQYNEQFF	TGCGCCAGCAGCTTAGGACAATACAATGAGCAGTTCTTC
TRBD1	.	TRBJ1-4	TRBV4-1	CASRPRQGVREKLFF	TGCGCCAGCAGGCCTCGACAGGGGGTTCGGGAAAAACTGTTTTTT
TRBD1	.	TRBJ1-5	TRBV7-2	CASSSPTGGPRGRNQPQHF	TGTGCCAGCAGCTCTCCGACAGGGGGTCCTAGAGGACGCAATCAGCCCCAGCATTTT
TRBD2	.	TRBJ2-5	TRBV5-4	CASSLSGGETQYF	TGTGCCAGCAGCCTCAGCGGGGGAGAGACCCAGTACTTC
.	.	TRBJ1-2	TRBV20-1	CSPDNNYGYTF	TGCAGCCCCGACAATAACTATGGCTACACCTTC
.	.	TRBJ1-1	TRBV5-6	CASSPGMGDTEAFF	TGTGCCAGCAGCCCAGGCATGGGAGACACTGAAGCTTTCTTT
.	.	TRBJ2-5	TRBV6-1	CASRAAETQYF	TGTGCCAGCAGGGCGGCGGAGACCCAGTACTTC
TRBD1	.	TRBJ2-7	TRBV28	CASRGTVSSYEQYF	TGTGCCAGCAGGGGGACAGTCAGCTCCTACGAGCAGTACTTC
TRBD2	.	TRBJ2-1	TRBV19	CASSITSAGMSSSYNEQFF	TGTGCCAGTAGTATAACTAGCGCGGGGATGTCGAGCTCCTACAATGAGCAGTTCTTC
.	few	TRBJ1-4	TRBV5-1	CASSFRRGENEKLFF	TGCGCCAGCAGCTTCCGCAGGGGCGAGAATGAAAAACTGTTTTTT
TRBD2	.	TRBJ2-3	TRBV11-3	CASSLGLSSGGAWADTQYF	TGTGCCAGCAGCTTAGGGTTGTCTAGCGGGGGGGCCTGGGCAGATACGCAGTATTTT
.	.	TRBJ2-6	TRBV30	CAGIRGSGANVLTF	TGTGCCGGTATTAGAGGGTCTGGGGCCAACGTCCTGACTTTC
.	.	TRBJ2-7	TRBV11-1	CASSTQGVEQYF	TGTGCCAGCAGCACTCAAGGGGTTGAGCAGTACTTC
TRBD1	.	TRBJ2-3	TRBV7-9	CASSSDRGGFGDTQYF	TGTGCCAGCAGCTCGGACAGGGGAGGGTTTGGAGATACGCAGTATTTT
.	.	TRBJ1-4	TRBV11-2	CASSILQGPRNEKLFF	TGTGCCAGCAGCATCTTACAGGGTCCTCGGAATGAAAAACTGTTTTTT
TRBD1	.	TRBJ1-1	TRBV5-1	CASSPTGETEAFF	TGCGCCAGCAGCCCCACAGGGGAAACTGAAGCTTTCTTT
TRBD2	.	TRBJ2-3	TRBV7-2	CASSILAGGMDTQYF	TGTGCCAGCAGCATACTAGCGGGGGGGATGGATACGCAGTATTTT
TRBD2	few	TRBJ2-1	TRBV5-4	CASSEGGGEYNEQFF	TGTGCCAGCAGTGAAGGCGGGGGGGAATACAATGAGCAGTTCTTC
TRBD1	.	TRBJ1-2	TRBV5-1	CASSVGQGTYGYTF	TGCGCCAGCAGCGTCGGACAGGGGACCTATGGCTACACCTTC
TRBD1	.	TRBJ1-6	TRBV27	CASSSIRDSYNSPLHF	TGTGCCAGCAGTTCCATCCGGGACAGCTATAATTCACCCCTCCACTTT
TRBD1	.	TRBJ2-7	TRBV4-2	CASSQAGGSPSSYEQYF	TGTGCCAGCAGCCAAGCAGGGGGTTCCCCCAGCTCCTACGAGCAGTACTTC
.	.	TRBJ2-7	TRBV7-2	CASTTTGVVSYEQYF	TGTGCCAGCACCACGACCGGGGTTGTATCCTACGAGCAGTACTTC
.	.	TRBJ1-6	TRBV4-3	CASSQDQGLDSPLHF	TGCGCCAGCAGCCAAGATCAGGGTCTGGATTCACCCCTCCACTTT
.	.	TRBJ1-1	TRBV9	CASSVDRETEAFF	TGTGCCAGCAGCGTAGACAGGGAGACTGAAGCTTTCTTT
.	.	TRBJ1-5	TRBV28	CASSSWTQPQHF	TGTGCCAGCAGTTCCTGGACACAGCCCCAGCATTTT
.	.	TRBJ2-7	TRBV6-5	CASSYSGQIYEQYF	TGTGCCAGCAGTTACTCGGGGCAGATCTACGAGCAGTACTTC
.	.	TRBJ1-1	TRBV5-4	CASSSGQRLRMNTEAFF	TGTGCCAGCAGCTCCGGACAGCGATTACGTATGAACACTGAAGCTTTCTTT
.	.	TRBJ1-1	TRBV5-1	CASSSWGDRSEAFF	TGCGCCAGCAGCTCTTGGGGGGACCGAAGTGAAGCTTTCTTT
.	.	TRBJ2-7	TRBV5-6	CASSLRVGITYEQYF	TGTGCCAGCAGCTTGCGGGTCGGTATAACCTACGAGCAGTACTTC
.	.	TRBJ1-2	TRBV15	CATSRDGSGGYTF	TGTGCCACCAGCAGGGACGGGAGCGGAGGCTACACCTTC
.	.	TRBJ2-7	TRBV27	CASSSTGSTYEQYF	TGTGCCAGCAGTTCAACAGGTTCGACCTACGAGCAGTACTTC
TRBD1	.	TRBJ1-6	TRBV4-1	CASSQGPGQGYSPLHF	TGCGCCAGCAGCCAGGGACCGGGACAGGGGTATTCACCCCTCCACTTT
TRBD1	once	TRBJ2-7	TRBV5-6	CASSRRGQGASYEQYF	TGTGCCAGCAGCAGGCGGGGACAGGGGGCTTCCTACGAGCAGTACTTC
TRBD1	.	TRBJ1-2	TRBV5-1	CASSLEMTGVNYGYTF	TGCGCCAGCAGCTTGGAAATGACAGGGGTGAACTATGGCTACACCTTC
TRBD1	.	TRBJ1-5	TRBV7-9	CASSSGTGVHQPQHF	TGTGCCAGCAGCTCCGGGACAGGGGTACATCAGCCCCAGCATTTT
.	.	TRBJ2-1	TRBV7-9	CASSPALGLGENNEQFF	TGTGCCAGCAGCCCTGCCTTGGGGCTAGGGGAAAACAATGAGCAGTTCTTC
.	.	TRBJ2-5	TRBV30	CAWSVAETQYF	TGTGCCTGGAGTGTAGCGGAGACCCAGTACTTC
.	.	TRBJ2-4	TRBV10-3	CAISGGENIQYF	TGTGCCATCAGTGGGGGAGAAAACATTCAGTACTTC